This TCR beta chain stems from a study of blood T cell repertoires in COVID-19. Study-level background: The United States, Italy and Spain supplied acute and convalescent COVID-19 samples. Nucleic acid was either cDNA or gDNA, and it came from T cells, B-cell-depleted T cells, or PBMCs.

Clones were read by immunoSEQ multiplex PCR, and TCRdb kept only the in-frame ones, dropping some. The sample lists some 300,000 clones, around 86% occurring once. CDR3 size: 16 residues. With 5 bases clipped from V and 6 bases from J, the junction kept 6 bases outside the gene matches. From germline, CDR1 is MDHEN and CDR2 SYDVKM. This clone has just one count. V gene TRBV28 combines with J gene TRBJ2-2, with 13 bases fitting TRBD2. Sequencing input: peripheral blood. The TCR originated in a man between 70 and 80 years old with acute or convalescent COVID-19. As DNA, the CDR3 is TGTGCCAGCAGTCATCCCGGACTAGCGGGAGCCGGGGAGCTGTTTTTT. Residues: CASSHPGLAGAGELFF.